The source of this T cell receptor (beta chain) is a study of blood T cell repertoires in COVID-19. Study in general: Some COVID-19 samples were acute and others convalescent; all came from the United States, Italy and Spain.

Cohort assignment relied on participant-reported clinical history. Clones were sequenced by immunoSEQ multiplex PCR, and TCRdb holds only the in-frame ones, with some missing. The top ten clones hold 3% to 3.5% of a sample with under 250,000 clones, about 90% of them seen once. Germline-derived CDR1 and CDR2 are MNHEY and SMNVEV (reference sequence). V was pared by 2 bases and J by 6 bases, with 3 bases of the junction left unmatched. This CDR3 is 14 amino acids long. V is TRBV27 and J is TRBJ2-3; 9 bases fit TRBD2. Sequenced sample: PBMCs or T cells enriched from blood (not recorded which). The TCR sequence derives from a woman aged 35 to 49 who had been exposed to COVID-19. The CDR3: CASSLLAGSDTQYF. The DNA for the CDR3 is TGTGCCAGCAGTTTACTAGCGGGAAGTGATACGCAGTATTTT.